The 25 T cell receptor beta chains in this list originate from one sample, sequenced in a study of blood T cell repertoires in COVID-19. Assay used: immunoSEQ multiplex PCR; TCRdb lists only in-frame clones, some missing. The sample has about 30,000 clones; roughly nine tenths are singletons. The source material was peripheral blood. These TCRs come from a man older than 75 with acute or convalescent COVID-19.

V and J are TRBV7-3 and TRBJ1-1; no definite D call. Germline assignment: CDR1 SGHTA and CDR2 FQGTGA. The CDR3 totals 14 residues. V lost 1 base and J 5 bases, leaving 11 bases between the germline ends. The CDR3 nucleotides are TGTGCCAGCAGCTTAAATATAGGAGGAACTGAAGCTTTCTTT. Translating gives CASSLNIGGTEAFF.

This clone was seen a handful of times. The V call is TRBV19, the J call TRBJ2-7; D is possibly TRBD2 (5 bases). The CDR3 covers 14 residues. V was trimmed by 5 bases and J by 3 bases, leaving 14 bases between them. CDR1 is LNHDA, CDR2 SQIVND, per germline (reference sequence). Here the CDR3 DNA reads TGTGCCAGTAGTCGGGGTCTCCTTAGCTACGAGCAGTACTTC. Its protein is CASSRGLLSYEQYF. The entire variable domain, with the rest obtained from reference TRBV19 and TRBJ2-7, is as follows: DGGITQSPKYLFRKEGQNVTLSCEQNLNHDAMYWYRQDPGQGLRLIYYSQIVNDFQKGDIAEGYSVSREKKESFPLTVTSAQKNPTAFYLCASSRGLLSYEQYFGPGTRLTVT.

V and J are TRBV5-1 and TRBJ2-7; 11 bases fit TRBD1. Germline CDR1 SGHRS, CDR2 YFSETQ. V shed 0 bases and J 6 bases; nucleotides not matched to a gene: 11. This CDR3 contains 17 residues. The DNA of the CDR3 is TGCGCCAGCAGCTTGGCGGCCGGGACAGGGGGAATTGGCGAGCAGTACTTC. It translates to CASSLAAGTGGIGEQYF.

This clone appeared a single time. J is TRBJ2-7 and V is TRBV3-1 (or the pseudogene TRBV3-2); 7 bases agree with TRBD1. Per germline, CDR1 LGHDT and CDR2 YNNKEL (reference sequence). The J segment lost 3 bases and the V segment lost 1 base, leaving 3 bases of the junction unmatched. The CDR3 spans 14 residues. CDR3 DNA sequence: TGTGCCAGCAGCCAAGCAACAGGGGTCTACGAGCAGTACTTC. Translation gives CASSQATGVYEQYF.

The rearrangement uses TRBV9 and TRBJ2-1; tentatively, D is TRBD2 (5 bases). Germline V gene lookup returns CDR1 SGDLS and CDR2 YYNGEE. CDR3 length equals 15 residues. Trimming removed 7 bases at V and 0 bases at J, with 14 bases between. CDR3 coding DNA: TGTGCCAGCGCGACGTCGGGGAGCTCCTACAATGAGCAGTTCTTC. Its translation is CASATSGSSYNEQFF.

This clone has just a few counts. The chain carries TRBV5-1 and TRBJ1-1; D possibly corresponds to TRBD1 (6 bases). The germline V gene encodes CDR1 SGHRS and CDR2 YFSETQ. V lost 5 bases and J lost 9, with 23 bases in between. This CDR3 contains 15 residues. The CDR3 DNA reads as TGCGCCAGCAGTAAGTCAGGGGACCCGACGGGTAAAGCTTTCTTT. Translated: CASSKSGDPTGKAFF.

This clone was seen more than once but under ten times. The chain joins TRBV12-3 or TRBV12-4 to TRBJ1-5, with 7 bases fitting TRBD1. This CDR3 contains 13 residues. V was clipped by 6 bases and J by 8 bases; unmatched bases: 7. The CDR3 DNA follows: TGTGCCAGCAGCCCCGGGACAGCGGAGCCCCAGCATTTT. Translation gives CASSPGTAEPQHF.

This clone was recorded only once. The rearrangement joins TRBV7-8 to TRBJ1-1; D call uncertain. Per the germline V gene, CDR1 is SGHVS and CDR2 is FQNEAQ. CDR3 length equals 13 residues. With 5 bases removed from V and 5 bases from J, the gap between germline ends came to 12 bases. CDR3 DNA sequence: TGTGCCAGCAGCCAGTCGCGGGGTACTGAAGCTTTCTTT. Residues: CASSQSRGTEAFF.

The chain recombines TRBV7-8 with TRBJ2-1; D is ambiguous. This CDR3 spans 15 amino acids. V shed 6 bases and J shed 0 bases, with 12 bases lying between them. The germline gives CDR1 SGHVS, CDR2 FQNEAQ. CDR3 sequence (DNA): TGTGCCAGCAGACCTGCCTCCAGCTCCTACAATGAGCAGTTCTTC. This gives the protein CASRPASSSYNEQFF.

V and J are TRBV5-4 and TRBJ1-2; perhaps TRBD1 as D (6 bases). This CDR3 region has 14 residues. Germline CDR1 SGHNT, CDR2 YYREEE (reference sequence). Trimming cost V 5 bases and J 4 bases, with 15 bases left between them. CDR3 amino acids: CASRQRTGLYGYTF. CDR3 DNA sequence: TGTGCCAGCAGGCAACGAACAGGGCTCTATGGCTACACCTTC.

V and J are TRBV10-3 and TRBJ2-2, with 14 bases lining up with TRBD2. CDR1 is ENHRY, CDR2 SYGVKD, per germline. J gave up 2 bases and V 9 bases, and 8 bases lay outside the gene matches. The CDR3 has 17 residues. The CDR3 nucleotides read TGTGCCATAACGGGACTAGCGGGGGCCGTTAACACCGGGGAGCTGTTTTTT. Translated: CAITGLAGAVNTGELFF.

V is TRBV19 and J is TRBJ1-1; 7 bases map to TRBD1. Germline CDR1 is LNHDA and CDR2 is SQIVND (reference sequence). This CDR3 has 16 amino acids. With 4 bases clipped from V and 1 base from J, the junction kept 9 bases outside the gene matches. This CDR3 reads CASSTYPTGPNTEAFF. The CDR3, as DNA: TGTGCCAGTAGTACCTACCCGACAGGGCCGAACACTGAAGCTTTCTTT.

The chain is built from TRBV19 and TRBJ2-6; D is possibly TRBD1 (5 bases). V gave up 5 bases and J gave up 2 bases, with 7 bases separating them. Germline V gives CDR1 LNHDA, CDR2 SQIVND (reference sequence). This CDR3 comprises 14 residues. DNA of the CDR3: TGTGCCAGTAGTGAAGGGGCTGGGGCCAACGTCCTGACTTTC. Translation gives CASSEGAGANVLTF.

This rearrangement joins TRBV3-1 (or the pseudogene TRBV3-2) to TRBJ2-1; 7 nucleotides align to TRBD2. The CDR3 is 16 amino acids. V lost 1 base and J lost 6; bases outside the gene matches: 9. Looked up from germline, CDR1 is LGHDT and CDR2 is YNNKEL (reference sequence). The CDR3 region has the DNA TGTGCCAGCAGCCAAGTAAGGACACCGGGGGGCAATGAGCAGTTCTTC. Protein product: CASSQVRTPGGNEQFF.

This clone was observed a handful of times. Other DNA sequences of this sample code for an identical CDR3. The gene calls are TRBV27 and TRBJ1-4; maybe TRBD1 (5 bases). From germline, CDR1 is MNHEY and CDR2 SMNVEV (reference sequence). V was trimmed by 3 bases and J by 8 bases, leaving 10 bases between them. The length of the CDR3 is 13 residues. Written as DNA, the CDR3 is TGTGCCAGCAGTTTTTCAGGGTACGAAAAACTGTTTTTT. It codes for CASSFSGYEKLFF.

The V call is TRBV11-3, the J call TRBJ2-1; TRBD1 agrees at 7 bases. The V gene's germline CDR1 is SGHNT and CDR2 YENEEA. V shed 5 bases and J 1 base; nucleotides not matched to a gene: 8. The CDR3 has 16 amino acids. In DNA form, the CDR3 reads TGTGCCAGCAGCCCACATGGGACAGTATCCTACAATGAGCAGTTCTTC. This encodes CASSPHGTVSYNEQFF.

The chain recombines TRBV19 with TRBJ1-1; the D is unclear. This CDR3 has 13 residues. V lost 7 bases, J lost 5 bases, and 14 bases lay in between. CDR1 and CDR2 (germline): LNHDA, SQIVND (reference sequence). Here the CDR3 DNA reads TGTGCCAGTAAGAGCCCTGCACTGACTGAAGCTTTCTTT. Its protein product is CASKSPALTEAFF.

The genes are TRBV27 and TRBJ1-1; D call uncertain. Trimming removed 3 bases from V and 6 bases from J, with 23 bases in between. This CDR3 contains 17 residues. Germline V gene sequence: CDR1 MNHEY, CDR2 SMNVEV (reference sequence). CDR3 protein: CASSFRMGAGSGPEAFF. DNA of the CDR3: TGTGCCAGCAGTTTTAGAATGGGAGCAGGCTCAGGTCCTGAAGCTTTCTTT.

This rearrangement joins TRBV23-1 to TRBJ1-1; no clear D. TRBV23-1 is labeled an ORF, and its function is uncertain. Trimming cost V 0 bases and J 1 base, with 18 bases left between them. The CDR3 is 18 amino acids. The CDR3 loop is CASSQSITGRTRNTEAFF. The CDR3 coding sequence is TGCGCCAGCAGTCAATCGATTACGGGGAGGACTAGGAACACTGAAGCTTTCTTT.

J is TRBJ2-1 and V is TRBV7-3; tentatively, D is TRBD2 (7 bases). V lost 4 bases and J 7 bases, leaving 17 bases between the germline ends. CDR3 size: 15 residues. Per the germline V gene, CDR1 is SGHTA and CDR2 is FQGTGA. CDR3 amino acids: CASSSWGGPSNEQFF. In DNA form, the CDR3 reads TGTGCCAGCAGCTCTTGGGGGGGCCCTTCAAATGAGCAGTTCTTC.

A word on this clone: One junction end disagrees with the germline gene, perhaps due to a read error. The chain is built from TRBV3-1 (or the pseudogene TRBV3-2) and TRBJ1-1; no clear D gene. The germline gives CDR1 LGHDT, CDR2 YNNKEL (reference sequence). This CDR3 region has 11 residues. The CDR3 sequence: CASSQGSAAIF. As DNA, the CDR3 is TGTGCCAGCAGCCAAGGTTCAGCGGCGATCTTT.

The chain combines TRBV5-1 with TRBJ2-2; perhaps TRBD1 as D (5 bases). Trimming stripped 2 bases from V and 2 bases from J, with 13 bases between. This CDR3 contains 16 residues. Looked up from germline, CDR1 is SGHRS and CDR2 is YFSETQ. CDR3 region: CASSFNGQGNTGELFF. In nucleotides, the CDR3 is TGCGCCAGCAGCTTTAACGGGCAGGGAAACACCGGGGAGCTGTTTTTT.

The chain employs TRBV7-8 and TRBJ2-3, with 12 bases fitting TRBD1. The CDR3 is made up of 16 amino acids. The V gene end was trimmed by 1 base and the J gene end by 4 bases; junction bases not matched to a gene: 3. Looked up from germline, CDR1 is SGHVS and CDR2 is FQNEAQ. CDR3 bases: TGTGCCAGCAGCTTAGGGGACAGGGGGCTGGCAGATACGCAGTATTTT. Its translation: CASSLGDRGLADTQYF.

V and J are TRBV7-9 and TRBJ2-7; no definite D call. This CDR3 is 14 amino acids long. Trimming shortened V by 2 bases and J by 2 bases, and 10 bases separated the two germline ends. Germline V gene sequence: CDR1 SEHNR, CDR2 FQNEAQ (reference sequence). CDR3 in amino acids: CASSLLQNPYEQYF. In DNA form, the CDR3 reads TGTGCCAGCAGCTTACTACAGAACCCCTACGAGCAGTACTTC.

This chain joins TRBV7-6 and TRBJ1-6, with D unresolved. Trimming left V 0 bases short and J 6 bases short, with 12 bases between. Germline CDR1 and CDR2: SGHVS and FNYEAQ. CDR3 size: 16 residues. The CDR3 spells CASSLAVREANSPLHF. DNA of the CDR3: TGTGCCAGCAGCTTAGCGGTGAGGGAGGCTAATTCACCCCTCCACTTT.